What follows are 20 T cell receptor beta chains derived from one specimen sequenced in a study of cytomegalovirus exposure and HLA in healthy donors. The PCR was carried out with 60 Vbeta primers and 13 Jbeta primers. The data were produced by immunoSEQ multiplex PCR, yet TCRdb's version contains in-frame clones alone and is incomplete. The table records some 45,000 clones, about three quarters of them present only once. The sample consisted of PBMCs. The receptors originated from a woman in her 30s in good health and CMV-seronegative.

This chain connects TRBV7-3 to TRBJ2-1; 8 nucleotides match TRBD2. Germline V lookup: CDR1 SGHTA, CDR2 FQGTGA. CDR3 length: 15 residues. V gave up 0 bases and J gave up 5 bases; unmatched junction bases: 3. The CDR3 is CASSLTAGADNEQFF. The CDR3 coding sequence is TGTGCCAGCAGCTTAACAGCGGGAGCAGACAATGAGCAGTTCTTC.

The chain has TRBV6-5 and TRBJ1-5; TRBD1 matches at 7 bases. V was clipped by 0 bases and J by 3 bases; unmatched bases: 2. This CDR3 region has 15 residues. Germline CDR1 and CDR2: MNHEY and SVGAGI. The CDR3 loop reads CASSYSGQDNQPQHF. In DNA form, the CDR3 reads TGTGCCAGCAGTTACTCCGGACAGGACAATCAGCCCCAGCATTTT.

The V gene is TRBV28, the J gene TRBJ2-1; tentatively, D is TRBD2 (5 bases). This CDR3 region has 17 residues. Germline V gene sequence: CDR1 MDHEN, CDR2 SYDVKM. The V end was cut by 5 bases, the J end by 0 bases, with 17 bases between. Here the CDR3 reads CASSTPAMSGSYNEQFF. In DNA form, the CDR3 reads TGTGCCAGCAGTACCCCAGCCATGAGCGGCTCCTACAATGAGCAGTTCTTC.

The table lists this clone with a few counts. J is TRBJ2-7 and V is TRBV11-2, with 9 bases matching TRBD1. The CDR3 length is 15 residues. With V trimmed by 4 bases and J by 4 bases, 8 bases remained unmatched. CDR1 is SGHAT and CDR2 is FQNNGV in the germline V gene. CDR3 loop: CASSSSGTGQYEQYF. CDR3 sequence (DNA): TGTGCCAGCAGCTCCTCCGGGACAGGGCAATACGAGCAGTACTTC.

This clone was found a few times. The CDR3 DNA follows: TGTGCCAGCCGACAGACTGGAAACACCATATATTTT. Translated: CASRQTGNTIYF. The chain recombines TRBV14 with TRBJ1-3; D perhaps matches TRBD1 (5 bases). Per the germline V gene, CDR1 is SGHDN and CDR2 is FVKESK. V was trimmed by 8 bases and J by 2 bases, leaving 7 bases between them. This CDR3 has 12 residues. Filled out from reference TRBV14 and TRBJ1-3, the complete variable domain reads EAGVTQFPSHSVIEKGQTVTLRCDPISGHDNLYWYRRVMGKEIKFLLHFVKESKQDESGMPNNRFLAERTGGTYSTLKVQPAELEDSGVYFCASRQTGNTIYFGEGSWLTVV.

The V call is TRBV21-1, the J call TRBJ1-4; TRBD1, the D gene given by the table, was not confirmed from the DNA. TRBV21-1 is tagged as a pseudogene. This CDR3 contains 17 residues. The CDR3 sequence is CARSTGVRGATNEKLFF. In DNA form, the CDR3 reads TGTGCCAGAAGTACAGGGGTGAGGGGTGCAACTAATGAAAAACTGTTTTTT.

The chain links TRBV28 to TRBJ1-2; 9 bases map to TRBD1. CDR1 MDHEN and CDR2 SYDVKM come from the germline V gene. J gave up 4 bases and V 6 bases, and 15 bases lay outside the gene matches. This CDR3 is 17 amino acids long. The CDR3 sequence: CASSPDRGRGRGYGYTF. In DNA form, the CDR3 reads TGTGCCAGCAGCCCCGACAGGGGGAGAGGCCGAGGCTATGGCTACACCTTC.

The chain is built from TRBV6-1 and TRBJ2-7, with 7 bases matching TRBD1. Germline V gene data show CDR1 as MNHNS and CDR2 as SASEGT. The CDR3 length is 14 residues. V lost 3 bases and J lost 5; bases outside the gene matches: 7. The CDR3 loop is CASSDPSRGHEQYF. CDR3 DNA: TGTGCCAGCAGTGACCCTAGTAGGGGGCACGAGCAGTACTTC.

The chain carries TRBV7-9 and TRBJ2-6; unclear D gene. The CDR3 spans 14 residues. V lost 2 bases to trimming and J lost 2 bases, with 4 bases between them. Germline CDR1 SEHNR, CDR2 FQNEAQ (reference sequence). The CDR3 DNA sequence: TGTGCCAGCAGCTTAATCGCTGGGGCCAACGTCCTGACTTTC. Protein sequence: CASSLIAGANVLTF.

This chain links TRBV6-6 with TRBJ1-1; 8 bases agree with TRBD1. The CDR3 is 14 residues long. V shed 3 bases, J shed 5 bases, and the junction held 5 bases outside the gene matches. Germline V lookup: CDR1 MNHNY, CDR2 SVGAGI (reference sequence). CDR3 sequence (DNA): TGTGCCAGCAGTTATCCGGACAGGGTTACTGAAGCTTTCTTT. It yields the protein CASSYPDRVTEAFF.

The chain carries TRBV10-3 and TRBJ2-7; possible D gene TRBD2, 7 bases. CDR3 size: 13 residues. Trimming removed 3 bases from V and 9 bases from J, with 15 bases in between. CDR1 is ENHRY, CDR2 SYGVKD, per germline. The CDR3 DNA sequence: TGTGCCATCAGTGATCAACAGGGAGGGGTGCAGTACTTC. Residues: CAISDQQGGVQYF.

The chain employs TRBV29-1 and TRBJ1-1; D unresolved. Trimming shortened V by 8 bases and J by 1 base, and 8 bases separated the two germline ends. This CDR3 region has 11 residues. From germline, CDR1 is SQVTM and CDR2 ANQGSEA. CDR3 sequence (DNA): TGCAGCTTCCTTTCGAACACTGAAGCTTTCTTT. This translates into CSFLSNTEAFF.

The CDR3 sequence is CSAGDRVLSTEAFF. The CDR3 nucleotides are TGCAGCGCTGGGGACAGGGTATTGAGCACTGAAGCTTTCTTT. This chain uses TRBV29-1 with TRBJ1-1, with 9 bases matching TRBD1. CDR1 and CDR2 (germline): SQVTM, ANQGSEA. V lost 7 bases and J lost 4; bases outside the gene matches: 10. CDR3 size: 14 residues. Drawing the rest from reference TRBV29-1 and TRBJ1-1, the complete variable domain is SAVISQKPSRDICQRGTSLTIQCQVDSQVTMMFWYRQQPGQSLTLIATANQGSEATYESGFVIDKFPISRPNLTFSTLTVSNMSPEDSSIYLCSAGDRVLSTEAFFGQGTRLTVV.

This rearrangement joins TRBV5-1 to TRBJ1-4; 11 bases are shared with TRBD1. The germline V gene has CDR1 SGHRS and CDR2 YFSETQ. V lost 3 bases to trimming and J lost 6 bases; unmatched junction nucleotides: 1. The CDR3 sequence is 14 residues long. In nucleotides, the CDR3 is TGCGCCAGCAGCTGGACAGGGGGCGATGAAAAACTGTTTTTT. As protein: CASSWTGGDEKLFF.

This clone was seen just once. J is TRBJ2-5 and V is TRBV5-1; 9 bases map to TRBD2. This CDR3 region has 14 residues. V was pared by 6 bases and J by 4 bases, with 7 bases of the junction left unmatched. Germline CDR1 is SGHRS and CDR2 is YFSETQ. Here the CDR3 reads CASTAGGPAETQYF. As DNA, the CDR3 is TGCGCCAGCACTGCGGGAGGGCCAGCAGAGACCCAGTACTTC.

The chain links TRBV29-1 to TRBJ1-1, with 7 bases fitting TRBD1. The CDR3 extends over 13 amino acids. Germline CDR1 and CDR2: SQVTM and ANQGSEA. With V trimmed by 6 bases and J by 6 bases, 10 bases remained unmatched. The CDR3 here is CSVRYDRASEAFF. The CDR3 DNA reads as TGCAGCGTCCGGTACGACAGGGCGTCTGAAGCTTTCTTT.

CDR3 amino acids: CASSLKGGVYEQYF. The CDR3 DNA reads TGTGCCAGCAGTTTGAAAGGAGGTGTCTACGAGCAGTACTTC. The chain is built from TRBV6-5 and TRBJ2-7; possibly TRBD2 for D (5 bases). Deletions cut 4 bases from V and 3 bases from J, with 13 bases between. Per the germline V gene, CDR1 is MNHEY and CDR2 is SVGAGI. CDR3 length: 14 amino acids.

This clone was seen only once. The chain is built from TRBV30 and TRBJ2-7, with TRBD1 as a possible D gene (5 bases). V lost 3 bases and J 5 bases, leaving 11 bases between the germline ends. This CDR3 spans 12 amino acids. Germline CDR1 GTSNPN, CDR2 SVGIG (reference sequence). Here the CDR3 reads CAWSQGSHEQYF. DNA of the CDR3: TGTGCCTGGAGCCAGGGTAGCCACGAGCAGTACTTC.

This clone was seen only once. This rearrangement joins TRBV13 to TRBJ1-1; D is unclear. CDR1 is PRHDT and CDR2 is FYEKMQ in the germline V gene (reference sequence). V was shortened by 5 bases and J by 5 bases, with 15 bases between the two germline ends. This CDR3 spans 14 amino acids. The CDR3 region has the DNA TGTGCCAGCAGCGCCCGAGGGAGCCGGACTGAAGCTTTCTTT. Amino acid sequence: CASSARGSRTEAFF.

J is TRBJ1-3 and V is TRBV5-1; D is unclear. Between the trimmed V and J ends, which lost 0 bases and 4 bases, there was a span of 8 bases. Germline V gene data show CDR1 as SGHRS and CDR2 as YFSETQ. The length of the CDR3 is 14 residues. The CDR3: CASSLGGGGNTIYF. CDR3 DNA sequence: TGCGCCAGCAGCTTGGGGGGAGGCGGAAACACCATATATTTT.